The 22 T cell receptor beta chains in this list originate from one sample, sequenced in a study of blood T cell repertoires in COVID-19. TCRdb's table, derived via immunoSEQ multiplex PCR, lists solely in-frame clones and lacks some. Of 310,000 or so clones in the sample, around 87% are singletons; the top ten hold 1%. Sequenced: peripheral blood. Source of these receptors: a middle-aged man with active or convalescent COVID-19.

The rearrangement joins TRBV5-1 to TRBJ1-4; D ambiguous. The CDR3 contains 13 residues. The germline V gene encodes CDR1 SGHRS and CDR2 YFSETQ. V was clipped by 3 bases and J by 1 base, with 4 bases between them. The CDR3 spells CASSYGTNEKLFF. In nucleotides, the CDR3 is TGCGCCAGCAGCTACGGAACTAATGAAAAACTGTTTTTT.

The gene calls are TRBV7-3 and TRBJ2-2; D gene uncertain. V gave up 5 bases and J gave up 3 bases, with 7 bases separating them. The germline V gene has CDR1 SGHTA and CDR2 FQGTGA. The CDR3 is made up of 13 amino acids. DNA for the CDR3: TGTGCCAGCAGCCGAGAGTACACCGGGGAGCTGTTTTTT. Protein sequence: CASSREYTGELFF.

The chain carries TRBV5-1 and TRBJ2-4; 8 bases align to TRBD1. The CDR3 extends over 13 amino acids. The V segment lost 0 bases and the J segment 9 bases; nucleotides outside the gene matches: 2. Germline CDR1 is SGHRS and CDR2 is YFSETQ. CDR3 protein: CASSLVGQGIQYF. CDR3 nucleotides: TGCGCCAGCAGCTTGGTAGGACAGGGCATTCAGTACTTC.

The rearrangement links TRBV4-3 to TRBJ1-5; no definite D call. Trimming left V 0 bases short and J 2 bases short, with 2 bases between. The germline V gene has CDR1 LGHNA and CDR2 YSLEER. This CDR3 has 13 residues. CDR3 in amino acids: CASSQDGNQPQHF. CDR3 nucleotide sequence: TGCGCCAGCAGCCAAGACGGCAATCAGCCCCAGCATTTT.

The CDR3 region has the DNA TGTGCCAGCTCACCTTGGGGCCTGGAGACCCAGTACTTC. It is translated as CASSPWGLETQYF. The chain carries TRBV18 and TRBJ2-5; TRBD1 might be the D (5 bases). This CDR3 region has 13 residues. Trimming stripped 3 bases from V and 5 bases from J, with 10 bases between. Looked up from germline, CDR1 is KGHSH and CDR2 is LQKENI.

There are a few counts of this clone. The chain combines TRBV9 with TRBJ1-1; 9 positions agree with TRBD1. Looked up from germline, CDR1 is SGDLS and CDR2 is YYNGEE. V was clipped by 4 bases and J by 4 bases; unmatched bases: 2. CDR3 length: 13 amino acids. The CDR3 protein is CASSTGQGTEAFF. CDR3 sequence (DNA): TGTGCCAGCAGCACGGGACAGGGCACTGAAGCTTTCTTT.

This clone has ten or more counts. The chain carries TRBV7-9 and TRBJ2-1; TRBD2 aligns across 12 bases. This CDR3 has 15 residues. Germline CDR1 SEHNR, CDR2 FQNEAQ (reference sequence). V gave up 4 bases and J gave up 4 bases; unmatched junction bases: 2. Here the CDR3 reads CASSSGLAGYNEQFF. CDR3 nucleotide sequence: TGTGCCAGCAGCTCCGGACTAGCGGGATACAATGAGCAGTTCTTC.

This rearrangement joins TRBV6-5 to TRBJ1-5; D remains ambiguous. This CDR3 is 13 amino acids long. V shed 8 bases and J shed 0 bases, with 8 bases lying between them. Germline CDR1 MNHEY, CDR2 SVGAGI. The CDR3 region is CASGRGSNQPQHF. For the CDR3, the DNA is TGTGCCAGCGGCCGGGGTAGCAATCAGCCCCAGCATTTT.

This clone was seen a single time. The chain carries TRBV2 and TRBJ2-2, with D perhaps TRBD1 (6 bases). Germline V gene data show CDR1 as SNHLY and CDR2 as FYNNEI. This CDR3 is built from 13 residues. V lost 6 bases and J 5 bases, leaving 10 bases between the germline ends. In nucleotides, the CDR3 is TGTGCCAGCAGGACTACAGGGACCGGGGAGCTGTTTTTT. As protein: CASRTTGTGELFF.

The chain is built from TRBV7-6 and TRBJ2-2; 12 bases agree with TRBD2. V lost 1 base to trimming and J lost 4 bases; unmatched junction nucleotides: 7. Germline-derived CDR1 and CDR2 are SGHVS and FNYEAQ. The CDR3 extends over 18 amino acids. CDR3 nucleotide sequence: TGTGCCAGCAGCTTAGTGACTAGCGGGAGTTCGGGCACCGGGGAGCTGTTTTTT. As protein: CASSLVTSGSSGTGELFF.

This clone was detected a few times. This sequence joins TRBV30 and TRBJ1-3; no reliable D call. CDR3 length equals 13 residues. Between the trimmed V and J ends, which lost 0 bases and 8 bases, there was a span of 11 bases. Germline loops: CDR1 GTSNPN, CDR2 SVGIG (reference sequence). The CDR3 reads CAWSVRGWDTIYF. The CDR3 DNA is TGTGCCTGGAGTGTACGAGGGTGGGACACCATATATTTT.

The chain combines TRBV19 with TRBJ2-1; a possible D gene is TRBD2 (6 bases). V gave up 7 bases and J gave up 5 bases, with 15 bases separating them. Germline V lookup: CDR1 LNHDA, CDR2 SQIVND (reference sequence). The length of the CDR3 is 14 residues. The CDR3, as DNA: TGTGCCAGTAAACTAGCTTACCAGAACAATGAGCAGTTCTTC. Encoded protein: CASKLAYQNNEQFF.

Here the CDR3 reads CASSLGRPTNYGYTF. In DNA, the CDR3 is TGTGCCAGCAGCTTAGGGAGACCCACTAACTATGGCTACACCTTC. The rearrangement links TRBV11-3 to TRBJ1-2; D is ambiguous. CDR1 and CDR2 (germline): SGHNT, YENEEA. Trimming took 1 base from V and 0 from J, leaving 9 bases between them. The CDR3 spans 15 residues.

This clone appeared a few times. The CDR3 here is CASAQGDNSPLHF. The DNA of the CDR3 is TGTGCCTCGGCACAGGGGGATAATTCACCCCTCCACTTT. The chain employs TRBV30 and TRBJ1-6; 8 bases agree with TRBD1. The germline V gene has CDR1 GTSNPN and CDR2 SVGIG (reference sequence). V dropped 7 bases and J dropped 5; count of bases not matched to a gene: 4. The CDR3 consists of 13 residues.

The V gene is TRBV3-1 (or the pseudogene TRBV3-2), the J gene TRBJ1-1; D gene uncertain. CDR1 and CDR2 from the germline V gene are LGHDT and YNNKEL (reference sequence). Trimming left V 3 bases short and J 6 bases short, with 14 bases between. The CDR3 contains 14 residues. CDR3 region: CASSQMGPGPEAFF. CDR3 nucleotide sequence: TGTGCCAGCAGCCAGATGGGCCCTGGGCCTGAAGCTTTCTTT.

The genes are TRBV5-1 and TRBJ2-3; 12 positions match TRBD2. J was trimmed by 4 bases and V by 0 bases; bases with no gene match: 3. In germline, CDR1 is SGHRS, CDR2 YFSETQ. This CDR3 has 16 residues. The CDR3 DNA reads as TGCGCCAGCAGCTTGGGGACTAGCGGGATGGCAGATACGCAGTATTTT. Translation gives CASSLGTSGMADTQYF.

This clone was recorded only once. The CDR3 nucleotides read TGTGCCTGGAGTTCGACAGGAGTCCAAGAGACCCAGTACTTC. Translated, it gives CAWSSTGVQETQYF. The V gene is TRBV30, the J gene TRBJ2-5; weak D call: TRBD1 (6 bases). There are 14 residues in the CDR3. Trimming removed 2 bases from V and 1 base from J, with 11 bases in between. CDR1 is GTSNPN, CDR2 SVGIG, per germline (reference sequence).

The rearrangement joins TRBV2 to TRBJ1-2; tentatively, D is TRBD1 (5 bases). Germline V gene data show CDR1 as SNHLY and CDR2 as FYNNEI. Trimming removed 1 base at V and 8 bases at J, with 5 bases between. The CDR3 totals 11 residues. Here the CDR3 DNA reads TGTGCCAGCAGTGAAGAGGGGGGCTACACCTTC. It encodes CASSEEGGYTF.

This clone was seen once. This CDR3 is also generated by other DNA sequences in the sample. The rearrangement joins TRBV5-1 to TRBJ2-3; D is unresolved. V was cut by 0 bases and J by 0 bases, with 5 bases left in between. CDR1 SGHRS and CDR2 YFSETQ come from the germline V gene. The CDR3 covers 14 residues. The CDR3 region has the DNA TGCGCCAGCAGCTTGGCACAGAGCACAGATACGCAGTATTTT. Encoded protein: CASSLAQSTDTQYF. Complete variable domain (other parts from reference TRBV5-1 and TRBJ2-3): KAGVTQTPRYLIKTRGQQVTLSCSPISGHRSVSWYQQTPGQGLQFLFEYFSETQRNKGNFPGRFSGRQFSNSRSEMNVSTLELGDSALYLCASSLAQSTDTQYFGPGTRLTVL.

CDR3 nucleotides: TGTGCCAGCAGTCGGGACAGGGGAAGTAATGAAAAACTGTTTTTT. This sequence encodes CASSRDRGSNEKLFF. V usage is TRBV11-2 and J usage is TRBJ1-4, with 10 bases that match TRBD1. The J segment lost 4 bases and the V segment lost 6 bases, leaving 5 bases of the junction unmatched. The CDR3 is made up of 15 amino acids. From germline, CDR1 is SGHAT and CDR2 FQNNGV.

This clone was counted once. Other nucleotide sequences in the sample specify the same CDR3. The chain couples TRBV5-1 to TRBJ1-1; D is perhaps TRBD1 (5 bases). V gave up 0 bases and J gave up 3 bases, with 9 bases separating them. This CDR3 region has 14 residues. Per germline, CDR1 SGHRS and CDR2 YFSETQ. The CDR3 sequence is CASSLVRGYTEAFF. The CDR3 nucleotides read TGCGCCAGCAGCTTGGTTCGGGGGTACACTGAAGCTTTCTTT.

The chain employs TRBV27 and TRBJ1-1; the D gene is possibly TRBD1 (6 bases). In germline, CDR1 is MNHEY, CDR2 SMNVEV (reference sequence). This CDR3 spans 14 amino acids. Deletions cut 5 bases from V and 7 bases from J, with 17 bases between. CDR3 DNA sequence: TGTGCCAGCAGTAGGAGCGACAGGATAAGTGAAGCTTTCTTT. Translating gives CASSRSDRISEAFF.